A selection of T cell receptor beta chains follows, all from one sample in a study of shared clonotypes between healthy human individuals. Using immunoSEQ multiplex PCR, the repertoire was profiled, and TCRdb retains in-frame clones only, with some absent. The profile covers around 1.9 million clones, with roughly 95% appearing a single time and 1.5% to 2% taken by the ten largest. The sequenced sample was naive CD8+ T cells from PBMCs. These receptors all come from a young man in good health. Some clones in this sample may be carry-over from other donors' samples. Each CDR3 is given with its conserved first and last residue. The order of the fields is J gene, D gene, V gene, CDR3 length, CDR3 protein, CDR3 DNA. A D gene is named only where the DNA matches it firmly.

TRBJ2-1,TRBD2,TRBV27,18,CASREIRLAGRFSDEQFF,TGTGCCAGCAGGGAAATACGACTAGCGGGAAGGTTTAGCGATGAGCAGTTCTTC
TRBJ2-2,-,TRBV25-1,17,CASSDTSSRLWGGELFF,TGTGCCAGCAGTGACACGTCTAGTAGACTCTGGGGCGGGGAGCTGTTTTTT
TRBJ1-4,-,TRBV27,15,CASSLEQATNEKLFF,TGTGCCAGCAGTTTAGAACAGGCAACTAATGAAAAACTGTTTTTT
TRBJ1-2,-,TRBV6-5,16,CASSYMPGKLNYGYTF,TGTGCCAGCAGTTACATGCCCGGGAAGCTTAACTATGGCTACACCTTC
TRBJ2-5,-,TRBV7-8,17,CASSLPRAGTPRETQYF,TGTGCCAGCAGCTTACCCCGAGCCGGGACCCCTCGCGAGACCCAGTACTTC
TRBJ1-4,-,TRBV4-2,14,CASSPGTTNEKLFF,TGTGCCAGCAGCCCAGGGACAACTAATGAAAAACTGTTTTTT
TRBJ1-1,-,TRBV15,13,CATSNLRNTEAFF,TGTGCCACCAGCAATCTCCGGAACACTGAAGCTTTCTTT
TRBJ1-2,TRBD1,TRBV10-3,15,CAISESIGQGDRYTF,TGTGCCATCAGTGAGTCCATAGGACAGGGGGATCGCTACACCTTC
TRBJ2-1,TRBD1,TRBV11-3,16,CASSAGTGSSYNEQFF,TGTGCCAGCAGCGCCGGGACAGGGAGCTCCTACAATGAGCAGTTCTTC
TRBJ2-2,TRBD1,TRBV6-5,15,CASSYWDSDTGELFF,TGTGCCAGCAGTTATTGGGACAGCGACACCGGGGAGCTGTTTTTT
TRBJ2-1,TRBD1,TRBV4-1,15,CASSPRDSQHNEQFF,TGCGCCAGCAGCCCTAGGGACAGCCAACACAATGAGCAGTTCTTC
TRBJ1-2,TRBD1,TRBV4-2,15,CASSLKTGGGYGYTF,TGTGCCAGCAGCCTCAAGACAGGGGGCGGCTATGGCTACACCTTC
TRBJ2-2,TRBD1,TRBV7-6,17,CASSDPLDRVDTGELFF,TGTGCCAGCAGCGACCCCCTCGACAGGGTTGACACCGGGGAGCTGTTTTTT